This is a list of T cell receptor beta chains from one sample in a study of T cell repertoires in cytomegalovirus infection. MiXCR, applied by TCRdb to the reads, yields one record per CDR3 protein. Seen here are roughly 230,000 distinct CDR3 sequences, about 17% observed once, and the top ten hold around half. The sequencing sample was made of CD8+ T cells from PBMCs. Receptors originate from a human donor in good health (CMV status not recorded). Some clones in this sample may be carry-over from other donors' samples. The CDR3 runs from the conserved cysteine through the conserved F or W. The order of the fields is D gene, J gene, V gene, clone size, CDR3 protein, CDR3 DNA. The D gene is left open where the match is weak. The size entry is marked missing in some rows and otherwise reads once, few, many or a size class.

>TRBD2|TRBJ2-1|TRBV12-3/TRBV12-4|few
CASSHTDASGGGFF
TGTGCCAGCAGCCACACAGATGCTAGCGGGGGTGGGTTCTTC
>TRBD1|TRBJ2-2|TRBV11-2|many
CASSHLGDRGPGELFF
TGTGCCAGCAGCCATTTAGGGGATAGGGGGCCCGGGGAGCTGTTTTTT
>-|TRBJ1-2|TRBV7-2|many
CASSLEGFFLGNYGYTF
TGTGCCAGCAGCTTAGAAGGATTTTTCCTGGGGAACTATGGCTACACCTTC
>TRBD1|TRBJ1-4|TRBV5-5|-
CASSPYDRESEREKLFF
TGTGCCAGCAGCCCGTACGACAGGGAGTCTGAGAGGGAAAAACTGTTTTTT
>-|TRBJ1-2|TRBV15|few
CATSRSGFNYGYTF
TGTGCCACCAGCAGATCAGGGTTCAACTATGGCTACACCTTC
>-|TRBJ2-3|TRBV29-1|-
CSVVGTDTQYF
TGCAGCGTTGTAGGCACGGATACGCAGTATTTT
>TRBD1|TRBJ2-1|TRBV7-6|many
CASSLTTGGIEQFF
TGTGCCAGCAGCTTAACGACAGGGGGGATTGAGCAGTTCTTC
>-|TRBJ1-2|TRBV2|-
CASRLVGRVNYGYTF
TGTGCCAGCAGACTCGTGGGTCGGGTTAACTATGGCTACACCTTC
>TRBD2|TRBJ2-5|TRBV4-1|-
CASSQDLADQETQYF
TGCGCCAGCAGCCAGGACCTAGCGGATCAAGAGACCCAGTACTTC
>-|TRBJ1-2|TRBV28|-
CASSLPPTHLNYGYTF
TGTGCCAGCAGTCTACCCCCGACGCATCTCAACTATGGCTACACCTTC
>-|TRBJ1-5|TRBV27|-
CASSLSSRGNQPQHF
TGTGCCAGCAGTTTATCTTCCAGGGGCAATCAGCCCCAGCATTTT
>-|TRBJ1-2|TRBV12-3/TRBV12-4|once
CASTAGNYGYTF
TGTGCCAGCACCGCAGGGAACTATGGCTACACCTTC
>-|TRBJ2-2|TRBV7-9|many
CASSLRWGTLNTGELFF
TGTGCCAGCAGCTTACGGTGGGGGACTTTGAACACCGGGGAGCTGTTTTTT
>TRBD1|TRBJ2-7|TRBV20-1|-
CSARDRDSSYEQYF
TGCAGTGCTAGAGATAGGGACAGCTCCTACGAGCAGTACTTC
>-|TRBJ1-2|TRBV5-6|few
CASSFGGAYGYTF
TGTGCCAGCAGCTTCGGAGGGGCATATGGCTACACCTTC
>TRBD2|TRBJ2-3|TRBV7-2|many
CASSLADSGGEADTQYF
TGTGCCAGCAGCTTAGCGGATAGCGGGGGGGAGGCAGATACGCAGTATTTT
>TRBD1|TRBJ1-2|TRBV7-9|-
CASSYSTGDPYGYTF
TGTGCCAGCAGCTACTCCACAGGGGATCCCTATGGCTACACCTTC
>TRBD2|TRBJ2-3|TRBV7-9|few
CASSLRLAGNTDTQYF
TGTGCCAGCAGCTTACGACTAGCGGGGAACACAGATACGCAGTATTTT
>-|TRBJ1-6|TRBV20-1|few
CSASAGPPLHF
TGCAGTGCTAGTGCGGGCCCACCCCTCCACTTT
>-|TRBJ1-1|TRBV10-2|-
CASRAGLAPEAFF
TGCGCCAGCAGGGCGGGGCTGGCGCCTGAAGCTTTCTTT
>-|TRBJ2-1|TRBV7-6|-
CASSLSWQGSYNEQSF
TGTGCCAGCAGCTTAAGTTGGCAGGGTTCCTACAATGAGCAGTCCTTC
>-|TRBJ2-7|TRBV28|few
CASTDPGNTGDSSYEQYF
TGTGCCAGCACCGACCCCGGAAATACAGGCGACTCTTCCTACGAGCAGTACTTC
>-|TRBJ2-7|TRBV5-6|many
CASSLGDTFPYEQYF
TGTGCCAGCAGCTTGGGAGACACCTTTCCCTACGAGCAGTACTTC
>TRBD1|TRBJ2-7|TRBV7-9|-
CASSWDPGTGQDEQYF
TGTGCCAGCAGCTGGGACCCCGGGACAGGGCAAGACGAGCAGTACTTC
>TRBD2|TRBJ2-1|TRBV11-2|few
CASSLSRDGGGNEQFF
TGTGCCAGCAGCTTATCCAGGGACGGCGGGGGTAATGAGCAGTTCTTC
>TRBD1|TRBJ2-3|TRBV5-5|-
CASRDGDSSTDTQYF
TGTGCCAGCAGGGACGGGGACAGTAGCACAGATACGCAGTATTTT
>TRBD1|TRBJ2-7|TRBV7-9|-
CASSLVGPGTGEDEQYF
TGTGCCAGCAGCTTAGTCGGTCCCGGGACAGGGGAGGACGAGCAGTACTTC
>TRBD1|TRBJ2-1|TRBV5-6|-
CASSGDRVGIEQFF
TGTGCCAGCAGCGGGGACAGGGTGGGGATTGAGCAGTTCTTC
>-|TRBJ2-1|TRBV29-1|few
CSVEGGSDYEQFF
TGCAGCGTTGAAGGGGGCTCGGATTATGAGCAGTTCTTC
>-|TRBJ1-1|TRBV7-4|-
CASQVVPEAFF
TGTGCCAGCCAAGTCGTCCCTGAAGCTTTCTTT
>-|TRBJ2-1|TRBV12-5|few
CASAPPQGRWGSYNEQFF
TGTGCTAGTGCCCCCCCGCAGGGTCGATGGGGCTCCTACAATGAGCAGTTCTTC
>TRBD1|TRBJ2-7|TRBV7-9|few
CASSGRTGGSRNEQYF
TGTGCCAGCAGCGGACGGACAGGGGGCTCTAGGAACGAGCAGTACTTC
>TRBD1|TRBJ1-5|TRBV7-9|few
CASSLKGAGNQPQHF
TGTGCCAGCAGCTTAAAGGGGGCTGGCAATCAGCCCCAGCATTTT
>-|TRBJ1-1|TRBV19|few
CASNSVNTEAFF
TGTGCCAGTAATTCCGTGAACACTGAAGCTTTCTTT
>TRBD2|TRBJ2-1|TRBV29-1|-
CSVEGGGNEQFF
TGCAGCGTTGAAGGGGGGGGCAATGAGCAGTTCTTC
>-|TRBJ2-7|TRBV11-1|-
CASSLRKDPSYEQYF
TGTGCCAGCAGCTTACGAAAAGATCCTTCATACGAGCAGTACTTC